A selection of T cell receptor beta chains follows, all from one sample in a study of blood T cell repertoires in COVID-19. Data came from immunoSEQ multiplex PCR; TCRdb stores just in-frame clones and leaves some out. The data hold around 99,000 clones, with roughly 83% observed a single time. Sequenced input: peripheral blood. The source is a human donor in a cohort sampled during active COVID-19. CDR3s leave out the opening cysteine and the closing phenylalanine or tryptophan.

TRBV7-9,ASSLGLGGFNGNEQF
TRBV4-3,ASSQDTVLSGLAGIDTQY
TRBV14,ASSPSQGAVYTEAF
TRBV24-1,ATSETDRGRKDTQY
TRBV7-2,ASRGQGRETQY
TRBV7-3,ASSPSGRVDNEQF
TRBV7-9,ASTYSADTQY
TRBV28,ALYLGGGRDYGYT
TRBV6-1,ASSEEAASSYNEQF
TRBV29-1,SASVYTYEQY
TRBV3-1/TRBV3-2,ASIAGGVQETQY